The subject of this entry is one T cell receptor beta chain. This record belongs to a study of response to subunit inactivated influenza vaccine. Trimming at V came to 1 base and at J to 5 bases, leaving 11 bases not matched to a gene. Germline V gives CDR1 LNHNV, CDR2 YYDKDF (reference sequence). The CDR3 spans 18 residues. In TCRdb, the RT-PCR reads were re-called with MiXCR into one record per CDR3 protein. Among around 850,000 distinct CDR3 sequences listed, about 18% were seen once. This clonotype was sampled from a middle-aged man who received an inactivated influenza vaccine. The V gene is TRBV15, the J gene TRBJ2-2, with 9 bases matching TRBD2. The sequencing used PBMCs from blood, collected 5 to 6 days after vaccination. CDR3 coding DNA: TGTGCCACCAGCAGAGTTTTGAAGCGGGGGGCCAGGACCGGGGAGCTGTTTTTT. Its translation: CATSRVLKRGARTGELFF.